This passage covers 5 T cell receptor beta chains from one sample sequenced in a study of T cell therapy after organ transplantation (dated 2019 in TCRdb). Receptor libraries were prepared by the immunoSEQ multiplex PCR assay. The source is immuneACCESS, and TCRdb retained only in-frame sequences with V and J called. Part of the clones is not carried over; for the studies checked, unresolved V genes explain less than half of this, and the remainder is unexplained. This sample holds more than 15,000 clones; over 75% were observed only once. The top ten hold less than 40% of the sample. Their target antigens are unknown. Reading the label with the study, this specimen's time point is: 20-29 weeks after completion of therapy. Sequencing used CD8+ T cells from blood, obtained after autologous CMV-specific T cell therapy. The source is a human patient who had received a solid organ transplant and had CMV disease. After a transplant, some T cells may be of graft donor origin.

This chain uses TRBV13 with TRBJ2-6; D is undetermined. The CDR3 has 13 residues. Germline CDR1 and CDR2: PRHDT and FYEKMQ (reference sequence). The V end was cut by 5 bases, the J end by 4 bases, with 6 bases between. The DNA of the CDR3 is TGTGCCAGCAGCCCCGAAGGGGCCAACGTCCTGACTTTC. It encodes CASSPEGANVLTF.

A few counts support this clone. The chain is built from TRBV2 and TRBJ1-2; D uncertain. The V end lost 11 bases, the J end lost 1 base, and 11 bases lay between the germline ends. The CDR3 loop spans 12 amino acids. Germline values: CDR1 SNHLY, CDR2 FYNNEI. CDR3 in DNA: TGTGCCTCAACGGGGATTAACTATGGCTACACCTTC. This translates into CASTGINYGYTF.

The rearrangement joins TRBV5-4 to TRBJ2-3; D is uncertain. Per the germline V gene, CDR1 is SGHNT and CDR2 is YYREEE (reference sequence). Between the trimmed V and J ends, which lost 3 bases and 1 base, there was a span of 9 bases. The CDR3 spans 14 residues. The CDR3 spells CASSYERGTDTQYF. CDR3 bases: TGTGCCAGCAGCTACGAAAGGGGCACAGATACGCAGTATTTT.

This clone has only one observation. The chain couples TRBV6-5 to TRBJ2-1; TRBD1 matches 9 bases. The CDR3 is 15 amino acids. V was clipped by 6 bases and J by 0 bases; unmatched bases: 3. Germline V gene lookup returns CDR1 MNHEY and CDR2 SVGAGI. For the CDR3, the DNA is TGTGCCAGCAGCTCACAGGGGGCCTCCTACAATGAGCAGTTCTTC. Translation gives CASSSQGASYNEQFF.

J is TRBJ2-6 and V is TRBV5-6, with D perhaps matching TRBD2 (5 bases). The CDR3 covers 14 residues. Germline CDR1 SGHDT, CDR2 YYEEEE. Trimming stripped 6 bases from V and 2 bases from J, with 9 bases between. CDR3 sequence: CASTYGAGANVLTF. The CDR3 DNA reads TGTGCCAGCACCTACGGGGCTGGGGCCAACGTCCTGACTTTC.